The TCR beta chain under discussion was sequenced for a study of cytomegalovirus exposure and HLA in healthy donors. PCR employed 60 Vbeta and 13 Jbeta primers. Profiled with immunoSEQ multiplex PCR; TCRdb holds only in-frame clones, not every one. The table includes approximately 150,000 clones, roughly 79% detected once. Per germline, CDR1 GTSNPN and CDR2 SVGIG (reference sequence). V dropped 7 bases and J dropped 5; count of bases not matched to a gene: 4. The CDR3 contains 12 residues. Sequenced sample: PBMCs. This clonotype originated in a man aged 18 to 30 in good health and CMV-seropositive. The chain joins TRBV30 to TRBJ1-4, with 7 bases fitting TRBD1. CDR3 region: CAFEQGNEKLFF. The CDR3 region has the DNA TGTGCCTTCGAACAGGGGAATGAAAAACTGTTTTTT. Combining the CDR3 with reference TRBV30 and TRBJ1-4 gives the whole variable domain SQTIHQWPATLVQPVGSPLSLECTVEGTSNPNLYWYRQAAGRGLQLLFYSVGIGQISSEVPQNLSASRPQDRQFILSSKKLLLSDSGFYLCAFEQGNEKLFFGSGTQLSVL.